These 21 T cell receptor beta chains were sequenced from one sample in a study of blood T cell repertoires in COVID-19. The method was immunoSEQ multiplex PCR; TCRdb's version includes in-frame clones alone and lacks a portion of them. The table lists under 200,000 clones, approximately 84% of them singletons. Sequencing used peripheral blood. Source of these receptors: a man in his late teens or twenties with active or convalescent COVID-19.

The CDR3 region is CASSLQSSTDTQYF. The CDR3 DNA reads TGCGCCAGCAGCTTGCAGTCTAGCACAGATACGCAGTATTTT. V is TRBV5-1 and J is TRBJ2-3; D gene ambiguous. The CDR3 has 14 residues. Germline V gene sequence: CDR1 SGHRS, CDR2 YFSETQ. Trimming pared 1 base from V and 0 bases from J, leaving 6 bases between.

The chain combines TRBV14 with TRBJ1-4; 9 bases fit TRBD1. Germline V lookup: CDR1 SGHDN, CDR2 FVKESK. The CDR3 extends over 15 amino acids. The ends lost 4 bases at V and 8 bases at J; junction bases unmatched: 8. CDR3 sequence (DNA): TGTGCCAGCAGCCCGGCCGGGACAGGGCCCGAAAAACTGTTTTTT. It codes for CASSPAGTGPEKLFF.

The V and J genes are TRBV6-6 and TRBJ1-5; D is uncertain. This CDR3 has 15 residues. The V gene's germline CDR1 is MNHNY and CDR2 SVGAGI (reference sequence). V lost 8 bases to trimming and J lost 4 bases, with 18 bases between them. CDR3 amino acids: CASGSREGGNQPQHF. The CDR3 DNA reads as TGTGCCAGCGGGTCCCGGGAGGGAGGTAATCAGCCCCAGCATTTT.

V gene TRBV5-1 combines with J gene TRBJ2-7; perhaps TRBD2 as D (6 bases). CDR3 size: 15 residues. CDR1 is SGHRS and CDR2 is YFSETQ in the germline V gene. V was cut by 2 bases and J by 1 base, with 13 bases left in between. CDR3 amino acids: CASSFDSGGSYEQYF. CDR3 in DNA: TGCGCCAGCAGCTTTGACTCTGGGGGGTCCTACGAGCAGTACTTC. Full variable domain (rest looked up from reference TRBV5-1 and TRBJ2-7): KAGVTQTPRYLIKTRGQQVTLSCSPISGHRSVSWYQQTPGQGLQFLFEYFSETQRNKGNFPGRFSGRQFSNSRSEMNVSTLELGDSALYLCASSFDSGGSYEQYFGPGTRLTVT.

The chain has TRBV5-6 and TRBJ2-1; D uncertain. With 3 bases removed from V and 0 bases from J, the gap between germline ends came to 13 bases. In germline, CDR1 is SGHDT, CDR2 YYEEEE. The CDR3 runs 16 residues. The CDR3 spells CASSSITVNSYNEQFF. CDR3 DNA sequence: TGTGCCAGCAGCTCTATTACGGTTAACTCCTACAATGAGCAGTTCTTC.

The CDR3 here is CASSLEPPPSTDTQYF. The CDR3 region has the DNA TGCGCCAGCAGCTTGGAACCTCCTCCTAGTACAGATACGCAGTATTTT. The chain recombines TRBV5-1 with TRBJ2-3; the D is unclear. Germline V gene lookup returns CDR1 SGHRS and CDR2 YFSETQ. The CDR3 covers 16 residues. V gave up 0 bases and J gave up 3 bases, with 14 bases separating them.

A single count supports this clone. The CDR3 DNA reads TGTGCCAGCAGTGATGGGCGGGGGGCTCACAATGAGCAGTTCTTC. The encoded protein is CASSDGRGAHNEQFF. The chain has TRBV6-1 and TRBJ2-1, with 8 bases matching TRBD2. The CDR3 consists of 15 residues. Germline V gives CDR1 MNHNS, CDR2 SASEGT. After removal of 3 bases from V and 5 bases from J, the junction contained 6 bases not matched to a gene.

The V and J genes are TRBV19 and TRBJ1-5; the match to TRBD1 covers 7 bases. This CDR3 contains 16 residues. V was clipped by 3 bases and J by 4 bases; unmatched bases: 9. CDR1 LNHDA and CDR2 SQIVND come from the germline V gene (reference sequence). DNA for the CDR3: TGTGCCAGTAGTATGGAATACAGGGGAGGAAATCAGCCCCAGCATTTT. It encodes CASSMEYRGGNQPQHF.

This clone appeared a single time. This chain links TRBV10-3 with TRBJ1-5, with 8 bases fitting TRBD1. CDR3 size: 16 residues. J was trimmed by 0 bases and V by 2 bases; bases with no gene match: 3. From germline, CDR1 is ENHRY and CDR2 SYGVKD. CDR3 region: CAISERTGISNQPQHF. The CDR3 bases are TGTGCCATCAGTGAGCGGACAGGGATTAGCAATCAGCCCCAGCATTTT.

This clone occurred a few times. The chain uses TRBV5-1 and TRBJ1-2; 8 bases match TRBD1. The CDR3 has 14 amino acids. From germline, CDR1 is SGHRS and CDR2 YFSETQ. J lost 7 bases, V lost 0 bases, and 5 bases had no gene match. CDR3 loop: CASSLGQGMGGYTF. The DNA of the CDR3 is TGCGCCAGCAGCTTGGGACAGGGGATGGGTGGCTACACCTTC.

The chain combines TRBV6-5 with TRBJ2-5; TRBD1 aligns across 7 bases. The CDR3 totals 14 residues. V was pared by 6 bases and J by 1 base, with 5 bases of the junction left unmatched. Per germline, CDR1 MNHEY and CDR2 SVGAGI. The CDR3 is CASRLNRGQETQYF. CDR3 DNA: TGTGCCAGCAGATTAAACAGGGGCCAAGAGACCCAGTACTTC.

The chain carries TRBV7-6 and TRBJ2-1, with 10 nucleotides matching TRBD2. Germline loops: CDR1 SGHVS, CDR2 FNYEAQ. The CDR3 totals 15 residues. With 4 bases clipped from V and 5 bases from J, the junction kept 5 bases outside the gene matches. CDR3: CASSSAGGRNNEQFF. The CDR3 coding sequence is TGTGCCAGCAGCTCAGCGGGGGGGCGAAACAATGAGCAGTTCTTC. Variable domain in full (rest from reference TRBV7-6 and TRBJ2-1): GAGVSQSPRYKVTKRGQDVALRCDPISGHVSLYWYRQALGQGPEFLTYFNYEAQQDKSGLPNDRFSAERPEGSISTLTIQRTEQRDSAMYRCASSSAGGRNNEQFFGPGTRLTVL.

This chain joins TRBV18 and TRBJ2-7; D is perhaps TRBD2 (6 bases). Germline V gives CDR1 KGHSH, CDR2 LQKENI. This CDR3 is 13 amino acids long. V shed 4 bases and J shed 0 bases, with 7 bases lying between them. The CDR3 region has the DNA TGTGCCAGCTCACGGGACTTCTCCTACGAGCAGTACTTC. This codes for CASSRDFSYEQYF.

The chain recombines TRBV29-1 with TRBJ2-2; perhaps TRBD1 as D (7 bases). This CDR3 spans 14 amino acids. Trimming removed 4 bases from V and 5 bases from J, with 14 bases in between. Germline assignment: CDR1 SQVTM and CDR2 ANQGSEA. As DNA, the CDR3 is TGCAGCGTTGGGGTCCAGGGGGGTACCGGGGAGCTGTTTTTT. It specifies CSVGVQGGTGELFF.

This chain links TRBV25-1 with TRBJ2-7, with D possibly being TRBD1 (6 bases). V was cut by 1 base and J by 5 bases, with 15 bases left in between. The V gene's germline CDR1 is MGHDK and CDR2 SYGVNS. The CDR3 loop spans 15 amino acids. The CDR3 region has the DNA TGTGCCAGCAGTGAATGGGACATCCGGCCGGACGAGCAGTACTTC. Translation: CASSEWDIRPDEQYF.

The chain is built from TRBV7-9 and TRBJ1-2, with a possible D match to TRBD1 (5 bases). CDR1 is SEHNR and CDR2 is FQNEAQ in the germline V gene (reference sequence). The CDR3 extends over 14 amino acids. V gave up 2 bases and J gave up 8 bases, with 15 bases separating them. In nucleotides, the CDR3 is TGTGCCAGCAGCTTACGGACAAGCTCGCAAGGCTACACCTTC. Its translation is CASSLRTSSQGYTF. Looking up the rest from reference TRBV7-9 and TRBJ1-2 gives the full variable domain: DTGVSQNPRHKITKRGQNVTFRCDPISEHNRLYWYRQTLGQGPEFLTYFQNEAQLEKSRLLSDRFSAERPKGSFSTLEIQRTEQGDSAMYLCASSLRTSSQGYTFGSGTRLTVV.

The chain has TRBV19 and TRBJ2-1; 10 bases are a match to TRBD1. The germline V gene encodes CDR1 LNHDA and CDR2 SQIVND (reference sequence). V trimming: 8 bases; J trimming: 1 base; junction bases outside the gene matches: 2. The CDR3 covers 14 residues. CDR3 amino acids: CASRDRGSYNEQFF. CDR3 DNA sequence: TGTGCCAGTCGGGACAGGGGATCCTACAATGAGCAGTTCTTC. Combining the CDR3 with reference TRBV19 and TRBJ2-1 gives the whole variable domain DGGITQSPKYLFRKEGQNVTLSCEQNLNHDAMYWYRQDPGQGLRLIYYSQIVNDFQKGDIAEGYSVSREKKESFPLTVTSAQKNPTAFYLCASRDRGSYNEQFFGPGTRLTVL.

As DNA, the CDR3 is TGTGCCAGCAGCTTAAGGGACAAAACTGAAGCTTTCTTT. It is translated as CASSLRDKTEAFF. The V call is TRBV7-3, the J call TRBJ1-1, with D tentatively TRBD1 (6 bases). CDR3 size: 13 residues. V lost 1 base to trimming and J lost 5 bases, with 8 bases between them. CDR1 and CDR2 from the germline V gene are SGHTA and FQGTGA.

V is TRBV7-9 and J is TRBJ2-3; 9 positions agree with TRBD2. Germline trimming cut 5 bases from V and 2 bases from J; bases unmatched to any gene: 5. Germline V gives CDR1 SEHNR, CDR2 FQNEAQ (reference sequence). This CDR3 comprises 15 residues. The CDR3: CASSPSGGSTDTQYF. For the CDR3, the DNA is TGTGCCAGCAGCCCGAGCGGGGGGTCCACAGATACGCAGTATTTT. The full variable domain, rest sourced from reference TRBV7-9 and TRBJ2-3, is DTGVSQNPRHKITKRGQNVTFRCDPISEHNRLYWYRQTLGQGPEFLTYFQNEAQLEKSRLLSDRFSAERPKGSFSTLEIQRTEQGDSAMYLCASSPSGGSTDTQYFGPGTRLTVL.

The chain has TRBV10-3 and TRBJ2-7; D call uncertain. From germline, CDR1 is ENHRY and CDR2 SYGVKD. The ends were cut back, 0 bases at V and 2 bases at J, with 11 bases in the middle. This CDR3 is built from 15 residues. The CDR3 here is CAISESSPSPYEQYF. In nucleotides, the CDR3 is TGTGCCATCAGTGAGTCTAGCCCCAGCCCCTACGAGCAGTACTTC.

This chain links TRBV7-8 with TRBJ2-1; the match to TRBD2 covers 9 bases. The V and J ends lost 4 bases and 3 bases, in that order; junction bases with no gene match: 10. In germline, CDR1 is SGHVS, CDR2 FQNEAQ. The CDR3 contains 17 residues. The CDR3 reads CASSSLAGAKFYNEQFF. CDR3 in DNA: TGTGCCAGCAGCTCCTTAGCGGGAGCGAAATTCTACAATGAGCAGTTCTTC.